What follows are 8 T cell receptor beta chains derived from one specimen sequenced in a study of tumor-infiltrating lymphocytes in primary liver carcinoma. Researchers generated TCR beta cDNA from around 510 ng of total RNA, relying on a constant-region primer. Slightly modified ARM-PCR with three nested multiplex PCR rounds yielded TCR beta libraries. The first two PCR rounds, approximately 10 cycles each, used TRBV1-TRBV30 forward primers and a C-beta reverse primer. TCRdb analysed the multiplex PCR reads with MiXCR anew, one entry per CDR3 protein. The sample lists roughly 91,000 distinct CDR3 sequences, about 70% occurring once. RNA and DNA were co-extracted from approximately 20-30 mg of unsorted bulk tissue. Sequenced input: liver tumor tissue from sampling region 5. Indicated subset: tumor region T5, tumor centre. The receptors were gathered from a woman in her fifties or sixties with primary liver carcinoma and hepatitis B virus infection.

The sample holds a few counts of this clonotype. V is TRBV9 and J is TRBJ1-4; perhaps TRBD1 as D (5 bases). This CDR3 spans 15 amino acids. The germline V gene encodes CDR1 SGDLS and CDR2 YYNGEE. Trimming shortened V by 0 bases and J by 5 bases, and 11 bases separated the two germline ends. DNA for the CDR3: TGTGCCAGCAGCGTAGGAGCAGGGCTCAATGAAAAACTGTTTTTT. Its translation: CASSVGAGLNEKLFF.

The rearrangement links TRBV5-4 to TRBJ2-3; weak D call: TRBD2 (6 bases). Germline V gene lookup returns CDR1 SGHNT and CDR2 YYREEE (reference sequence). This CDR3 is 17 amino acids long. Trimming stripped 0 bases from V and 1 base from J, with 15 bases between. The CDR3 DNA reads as TGTGCCAGCAGCTTGGCAGTGACTAGGCGGGGCACAGATACGCAGTATTTT. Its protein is CASSLAVTRRGTDTQYF.

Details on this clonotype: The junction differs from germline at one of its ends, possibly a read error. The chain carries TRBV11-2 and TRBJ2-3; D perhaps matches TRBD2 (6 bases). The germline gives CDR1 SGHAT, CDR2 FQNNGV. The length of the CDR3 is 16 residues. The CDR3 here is CVSSLVGGIGRDTQYF. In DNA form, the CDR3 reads TGTGTCAGCAGCTTAGTTGGCGGGATCGGCAGAGATACGCAGTATTTT.

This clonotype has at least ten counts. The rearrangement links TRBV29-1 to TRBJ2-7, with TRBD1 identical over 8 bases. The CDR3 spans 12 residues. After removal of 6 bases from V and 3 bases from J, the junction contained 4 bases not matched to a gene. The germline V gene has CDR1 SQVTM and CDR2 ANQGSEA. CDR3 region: CSVSTGGYEQYF. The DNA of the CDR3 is TGCAGCGTCTCCACAGGGGGCTACGAGCAGTACTTC.

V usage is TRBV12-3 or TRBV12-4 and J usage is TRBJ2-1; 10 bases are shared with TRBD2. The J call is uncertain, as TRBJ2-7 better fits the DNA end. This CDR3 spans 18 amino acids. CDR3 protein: CASSLESGPGLAYNEQYF. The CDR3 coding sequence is TGTGCCAGCAGTTTAGAGTCAGGGCCGGGACTAGCGTACAATGAGCAGTACTTC.

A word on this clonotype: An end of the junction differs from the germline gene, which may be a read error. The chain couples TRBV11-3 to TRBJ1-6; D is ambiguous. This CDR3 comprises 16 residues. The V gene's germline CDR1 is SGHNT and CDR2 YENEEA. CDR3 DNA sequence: TGTGCCAGTAGCTTAATCCAACCTGCCCGGAATTCACCCCTCCACTTT. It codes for CASSLIQPARNSPLHF.

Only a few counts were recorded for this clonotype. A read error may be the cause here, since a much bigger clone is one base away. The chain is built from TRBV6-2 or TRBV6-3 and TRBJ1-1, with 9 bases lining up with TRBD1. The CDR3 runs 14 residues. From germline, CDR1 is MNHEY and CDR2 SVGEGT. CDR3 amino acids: CASRGTGLGTETFF. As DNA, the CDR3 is TGTGCCAGCAGAGGGACAGGGCTCGGCACTGAAACTTTCTTT.

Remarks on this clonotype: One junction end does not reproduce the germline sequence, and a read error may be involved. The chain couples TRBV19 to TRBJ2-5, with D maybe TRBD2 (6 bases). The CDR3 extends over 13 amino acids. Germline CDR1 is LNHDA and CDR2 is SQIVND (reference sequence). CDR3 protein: CASRDSGQEIQYF. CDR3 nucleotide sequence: TGTGCCAGTAGAGACAGCGGGCAAGAGATCCAGTACTTC. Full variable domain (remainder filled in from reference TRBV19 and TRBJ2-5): DGGITQSPKYLFRKEGQNVTLSCEQNLNHDAMYWYRQDPGQGLRLIYYSQIVNDFQKGDIAEGYSVSREKKESFPLTVTSAQKNPTAFYLCASRDSGQEIQYFGPGTRLLVL.